A single sample gave rise to the 18 T cell receptor beta chains below, sequenced in a study of cytomegalovirus exposure and HLA in healthy donors. Amplification used 60 Vbeta primers and 13 Jbeta primers. Data came from immunoSEQ multiplex PCR; TCRdb stores just in-frame clones and leaves some out. The data contain 100,000 or so clones, 60% to 80% of them singletons. The source material was PBMCs. The receptors stem from a woman between 40 and 50 years old in good health and CMV-seropositive.

The V and J genes are TRBV19 and TRBJ2-1; perhaps TRBD2 as D (7 bases). The length of the CDR3 is 16 residues. Deletions cut 7 bases from V and 7 bases from J, with 23 bases between. Germline V CDR1 and CDR2: LNHDA, SQIVND (reference sequence). The CDR3 here is CASKGGPSLVGNEQFF. The DNA of the CDR3 is TGTGCCAGTAAGGGGGGGCCCTCTCTTGTAGGGAATGAGCAGTTCTTC.

The chain recombines TRBV5-1 with TRBJ1-2; perhaps TRBD1 as D (5 bases). V was cut by 4 bases and J by 2 bases, with 12 bases left in between. The CDR3 runs 14 residues. The germline V gene has CDR1 SGHRS and CDR2 YFSETQ. Here the CDR3 reads CASSQLRGNYGYTF. The DNA of the CDR3 is TGCGCCAGCAGCCAACTGCGGGGGAACTATGGCTACACCTTC.

The chain combines TRBV7-2 with TRBJ1-3; a possible D gene is TRBD1 (5 bases). Trimming removed 2 bases from V and 0 bases from J, with 20 bases in between. Germline V CDR1 and CDR2: SGHTA, FQGNSA. The CDR3 has 19 amino acids. CDR3 residues: CASSLTFFSGGISGNTIYF. CDR3 sequence (DNA): TGTGCCAGCAGCTTAACCTTTTTCTCGGGGGGTATCTCTGGAAACACCATATATTTT.

V usage is TRBV21-1 and J usage is TRBJ2-4; the D call of TRBD2 is as the table states it, not checked on the DNA. TRBV21-1 constitutes a pseudogene. The CDR3 totals 16 residues. The DNA of the CDR3 is TGTGCCAGCAGCAATCCGGGAAGTAGGGCCAAAAACATTCAGTACTTC. It translates to CASSNPGSRAKNIQYF.

This sequence joins TRBV27 and TRBJ1-5, with 12 bases matching TRBD1. The CDR3 has 19 amino acids. Trimming at V came to 5 bases and at J to 0 bases, leaving 11 bases not matched to a gene. The germline V gene encodes CDR1 MNHEY and CDR2 SMNVEV (reference sequence). This CDR3 reads CASSPFGTGGWYSNQPQHF. The CDR3 DNA reads TGTGCCAGCAGTCCCTTCGGGACAGGGGGCTGGTATAGCAATCAGCCCCAGCATTTT.

The chain is built from TRBV15 and TRBJ2-7; TRBD2 matches at 9 bases. CDR3 length: 15 residues. J lost 6 bases, V lost 3 bases, and 9 bases had no gene match. Per the germline V gene, CDR1 is LNHNV and CDR2 is YYDKDF (reference sequence). CDR3 amino acids: CATSRPGGRAAEQYF. CDR3 sequence (DNA): TGTGCCACCAGCAGGCCGGGCGGGAGGGCCGCCGAGCAGTACTTC.

The rearrangement uses TRBV10-3 and TRBJ2-2; TRBD2 matches 9 bases. The junction had 1 base not matched to a gene; V was cut back by 6 bases and J by 2 bases. This CDR3 has 14 amino acids. Looked up from germline, CDR1 is ENHRY and CDR2 is SYGVKD. CDR3 region: CAIRLAGNTGELFF. CDR3 sequence (DNA): TGTGCCATCAGGCTAGCGGGAAACACCGGGGAGCTGTTTTTT.

This chain connects TRBV5-1 to TRBJ2-2; the match to TRBD2 covers 10 bases. Germline V gives CDR1 SGHRS, CDR2 YFSETQ. This CDR3 spans 15 amino acids. Germline trimming cut 10 bases from V and 0 bases from J; bases unmatched to any gene: 6. The CDR3 protein is CAGSLAGTNTGELFF. In DNA form, the CDR3 reads TGCGCCGGATCACTAGCGGGAACGAACACCGGGGAGCTGTTTTTT.

The rearrangement links TRBV2 to TRBJ1-6, with D perhaps TRBD1 (6 bases). Germline V gene sequence: CDR1 SNHLY, CDR2 FYNNEI. The CDR3 has 17 amino acids. V was cut by 6 bases and J by 3 bases, with 18 bases left in between. This chain's CDR3 is CASSARQDPLYNSPLHF. CDR3 in DNA: TGTGCCAGCAGCGCCCGACAGGACCCCCTCTATAATTCACCCCTCCACTTT.

The chain joins TRBV6-1 to TRBJ2-5; the match to TRBD1 covers 9 bases. The CDR3 extends over 16 amino acids. Losses at the gene ends were 3 bases for V and 4 bases for J; bases not matched to a gene: 9. Germline V gene lookup returns CDR1 MNHNS and CDR2 SASEGT. For the CDR3, the DNA is TGTGCCAGCAGTGACCGGGACAGGGTCTTGGGAGAGACCCAGTACTTC. Its translation: CASSDRDRVLGETQYF.

This sequence joins TRBV2 and TRBJ2-7; 7 bases align to TRBD1. The CDR3 consists of 14 residues. Germline V gives CDR1 SNHLY, CDR2 FYNNEI. V gave up 7 bases and J gave up 3 bases; unmatched junction bases: 9. The CDR3 sequence is CASMKGARSYEQYF. The CDR3, as DNA: TGTGCCAGCATGAAGGGGGCTCGTAGCTACGAGCAGTACTTC.

This chain joins TRBV5-8 and TRBJ2-7; TRBD2 matches at 9 bases. The J segment lost 4 bases and the V segment lost 0 bases, leaving 8 bases of the junction unmatched. CDR1 is SGHTS and CDR2 is YDEGEE in the germline V gene. The CDR3 covers 16 residues. CDR3 in amino acids: CASSLAVAGVSYEQYF. The DNA of the CDR3 is TGTGCCAGCAGCTTGGCCGTAGCGGGAGTAAGTTACGAGCAGTACTTC.

In the case of this clone: The junction differs from germline at one of its ends, possibly a read error. This rearrangement joins TRBV11-3 to TRBJ2-7; tentative D call: TRBD2 (5 bases). The CDR3 is 13 residues long. In germline, CDR1 is SGHNT, CDR2 YENEEA. The CDR3 loop is CASSPYRFGEQHF. As DNA, the CDR3 is TGTGCCAGCAGCCCTTACCGTTTTGGGGAGCAGCACTTC.

By its share, this clone is medium-sized. The V call is TRBV7-9, the J call TRBJ1-5; tentative D call: TRBD1 (6 bases). Trimming shortened V by 1 base and J by 10 bases, and 14 bases separated the two germline ends. CDR3 size: 14 residues. Looked up from germline, CDR1 is SEHNR and CDR2 is FQNEAQ (reference sequence). CDR3 region: CASSLDTGYSPQHF. The CDR3 DNA follows: TGTGCCAGCAGCTTAGACACAGGGTACTCACCCCAGCATTTT.

This rearrangement joins TRBV28 to TRBJ1-2; 8 nucleotides line up with TRBD1. Trimming at V came to 6 bases and at J to 5 bases, leaving 14 bases not matched to a gene. Germline V gene lookup returns CDR1 MDHEN and CDR2 SYDVKM. This CDR3 spans 16 amino acids. DNA for the CDR3: TGTGCCAGCAGCCCCACCACCTCGGACAGGGATTATGGCTACACCTTC. It yields the protein CASSPTTSDRDYGYTF.

The chain couples TRBV10-1 to TRBJ1-4; D is undetermined. This CDR3 comprises 15 residues. The V gene lost 0 bases and the J gene lost 0 bases, with 5 bases spanning the gap. CDR1 is WNHNN and CDR2 is SYGVQD in the germline V gene (reference sequence). Written as DNA, the CDR3 is TGCGCCAGCAGTGAGTCCGGAGCAACTAATGAAAAACTGTTTTTT. The encoded protein is CASSESGATNEKLFF.

This clone was seen only a few times. This rearrangement joins TRBV5-6 to TRBJ2-7; possible D gene TRBD2, 6 bases. With 6 bases removed from V and 3 bases from J, the gap between germline ends came to 7 bases. The V gene's germline CDR1 is SGHDT and CDR2 YYEEEE. This CDR3 contains 11 residues. The CDR3 DNA reads TGTGCCAGCATGCGGGACTACGAGCAGTACTTC. Protein: CASMRDYEQYF. Based on the CDR3 plus reference TRBV5-6 and TRBJ2-7, the full variable domain is DAGVTQSPTHLIKTRGQQVTLRCSPKSGHDTVSWYQQALGQGPQFIFQYYEEEERQRGNFPDRFSGHQFPNYSSELNVNALLLGDSALYLCASMRDYEQYFGPGTRLTVT.

The chain couples TRBV9 to TRBJ1-5, with 8 bases identical to TRBD1. Trimming took 2 bases from V and 0 from J; bases not matched to a gene: 1. The CDR3 is 15 residues long. Germline CDR1 is SGDLS and CDR2 is YYNGEE. Written as DNA, the CDR3 is TGTGCCAGCAGCGTCGGGACAGGTAGCAATCAGCCCCAGCATTTT. This translates into CASSVGTGSNQPQHF.